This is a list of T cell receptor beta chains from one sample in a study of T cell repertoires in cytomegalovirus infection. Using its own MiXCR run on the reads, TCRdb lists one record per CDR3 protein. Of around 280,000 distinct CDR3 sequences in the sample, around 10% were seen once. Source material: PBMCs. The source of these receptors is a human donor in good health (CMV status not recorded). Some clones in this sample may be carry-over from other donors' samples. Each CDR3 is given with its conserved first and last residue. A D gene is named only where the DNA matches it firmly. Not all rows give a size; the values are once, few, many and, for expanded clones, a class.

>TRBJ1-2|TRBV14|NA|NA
CASSQEMMGGYTF
TGTGCCAGCAGCCAAGAGATGATGGGTGGCTACACCTTC
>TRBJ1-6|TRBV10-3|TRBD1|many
CANQGQLNSPLHF
TGTGCCAACCAGGGACAGCTTAATTCACCCCTCCACTTT
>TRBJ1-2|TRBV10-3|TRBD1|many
CAIRGRTGGPYGYTF
TGTGCCATCAGGGGTAGGACAGGGGGCCCCTATGGCTACACCTTC
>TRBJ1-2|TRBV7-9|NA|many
CASSRLGVLSYGYTF
TGTGCCAGCAGCCGCCTAGGGGTCCTGTCCTATGGCTACACCTTC
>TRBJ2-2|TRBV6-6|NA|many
CASSYSMAAGELFF
TGTGCCAGCAGTTACTCGATGGCGGCCGGGGAGCTGTTTTTT
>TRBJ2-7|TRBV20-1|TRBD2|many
CSAGRLAGNSYEQYF
TGCAGTGCTGGACGACTAGCGGGGAACTCCTACGAGCAGTACTTC
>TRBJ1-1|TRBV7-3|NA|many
CASSLAAGLNTEAFF
TGTGCCAGCAGCTTAGCCGCCGGTTTGAACACTGAAGCTTTCTTT
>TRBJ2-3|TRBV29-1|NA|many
CSVVGPQRAYTDTQYF
TGCAGCGTTGTTGGACCCCAACGAGCCTACACAGATACGCAGTATTTT
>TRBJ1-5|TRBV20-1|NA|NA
CSAVDSSNQPQHF
TGCAGTGCTGTGGACAGCAGCAATCAGCCCCAGCATTTT
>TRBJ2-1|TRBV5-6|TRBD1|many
CASSWTGNSYNEQFF
TGTGCCAGCAGCTGGACAGGGAACTCTTACAATGAGCAGTTCTTC
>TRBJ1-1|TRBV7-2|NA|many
CASSPGGLMGTEAFF
TGTGCCAGCAGCCCCGGGGGTTTGATGGGAACTGAAGCTTTCTTT
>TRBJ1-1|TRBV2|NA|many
CAAESRAGEWNTEAFF
TGTGCCGCCGAATCCCGTGCGGGGGAGTGGAACACTGAAGCTTTCTTT
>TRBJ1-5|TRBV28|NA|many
CASTEQRNQPQHF
TGTGCCAGCACCGAACAACGCAATCAGCCCCAGCATTTT
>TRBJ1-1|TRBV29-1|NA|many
CSVEQQLNTEAFF
TGCAGCGTTGAACAACAACTGAACACTGAAGCTTTCTTT
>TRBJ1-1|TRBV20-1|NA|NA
CSAPGQVWVGTEAFF
TGCAGTGCCCCTGGACAAGTATGGGTGGGCACTGAAGCTTTCTTT
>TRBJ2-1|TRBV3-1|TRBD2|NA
CASSQAPPTSGGNEQFF
TGTGCCAGCAGCCAAGCCCCCCCGACTAGCGGGGGGAATGAGCAGTTCTTC
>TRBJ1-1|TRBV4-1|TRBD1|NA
CASSPRGGQARDEAFF
TGCGCCAGCAGCCCCAGAGGTGGACAGGCAAGGGATGAAGCTTTCTTT
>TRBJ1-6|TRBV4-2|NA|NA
CASSQDGQGNSPLHF
TGTGCCAGCAGCCAAGACGGCCAGGGAAATTCACCCCTCCACTTT
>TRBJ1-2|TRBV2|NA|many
CASSEDYGYTF
TGTGCCAGCAGTGAAGACTATGGCTACACCTTC
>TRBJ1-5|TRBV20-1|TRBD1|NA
CSASRDRLGQPQHF
TGCAGTGCTAGTAGGGACAGGTTGGGACAGCCCCAGCATTTT